The rows below give T cell receptor beta chains drawn from one sample of a study of neurological immune-mediated disorders. TCRdb redid the calling of the 5' RACE reads with MiXCR, one entry per CDR3 protein. The data contain around 130,000 distinct CDR3 sequences, roughly 3.4% of them seen just once; the ten biggest clones take up 1% to 1.5%. The specimen sequenced was PBMCs. These receptors originate from a woman in her thirties with multiple sclerosis. CDR3s include the opening cysteine and the closing phenylalanine or tryptophan. The order of the fields is D gene, V gene, clone size, J gene, CDR3 DNA, CDR3 protein. The D gene is left open where the match is weak. Size tells how often a clone was seen (once, few, many) or the class of an expanded clone, and some rows leave it out.

TRBD1	TRBV5-1	few	TRBJ1-1	TGCGCCAGCAGCCATGGGACAGGGTTTGAGGCTTTCTTT	CASSHGTGFEAFF
TRBD1	TRBV10-3	-	TRBJ2-7	TGTGCCATCAGTGGCGGGACAGGGGGCTACGAGCAGTACTTC	CAISGGTGGYEQYF
-	TRBV16	many	TRBJ1-5	TGTGCCAGCAGCCTTCGCCCCGATAGCAATCAGCCCCAGCATTTT	CASSLRPDSNQPQHF
-	TRBV7-2	many	TRBJ2-7	TGTGCCAGCAGCTTAGGGGCAGGACCGCGGAACGAGCAGTACTTC	CASSLGAGPRNEQYF
TRBD1	TRBV7-2	few	TRBJ2-3	TGTGCCAGCAGCCGACTGACAGGGGGATTCACAGATACGCAGTATTTT	CASSRLTGGFTDTQYF
-	TRBV5-1	many	TRBJ2-3	TGCGCCAGCAGCTCCCCCAGGGCGGAAAACACAGATACGCAGTATTTT	CASSSPRAENTDTQYF
-	TRBV5-1	many	TRBJ1-1	TGCGCCAGCAGCTGGGCCGAGGCAGGGTCTGAAGCTTTCTTT	CASSWAEAGSEAFF
-	TRBV20-1	many	TRBJ1-6	TGCAGTGCTAGAGATCAAGGGAGTGATTCACCCCTCCACTTT	CSARDQGSDSPLHF
-	TRBV7-8	many	TRBJ1-1	TGTGCCAGCAGCTTACGGGGAACTGAAGCTTTCTTT	CASSLRGTEAFF
TRBD1	TRBV5-1	many	TRBJ2-7	TGCGCCAGCAGCTTGGAACAGGGGTATTACGAGCAGTACTTC	CASSLEQGYYEQYF
TRBD2	TRBV20-1	many	TRBJ2-7	TGCAGTGCTCAACTAGCGGGAGGGCCTTGGCCCTACGAGCAGTACTTC	CSAQLAGGPWPYEQYF